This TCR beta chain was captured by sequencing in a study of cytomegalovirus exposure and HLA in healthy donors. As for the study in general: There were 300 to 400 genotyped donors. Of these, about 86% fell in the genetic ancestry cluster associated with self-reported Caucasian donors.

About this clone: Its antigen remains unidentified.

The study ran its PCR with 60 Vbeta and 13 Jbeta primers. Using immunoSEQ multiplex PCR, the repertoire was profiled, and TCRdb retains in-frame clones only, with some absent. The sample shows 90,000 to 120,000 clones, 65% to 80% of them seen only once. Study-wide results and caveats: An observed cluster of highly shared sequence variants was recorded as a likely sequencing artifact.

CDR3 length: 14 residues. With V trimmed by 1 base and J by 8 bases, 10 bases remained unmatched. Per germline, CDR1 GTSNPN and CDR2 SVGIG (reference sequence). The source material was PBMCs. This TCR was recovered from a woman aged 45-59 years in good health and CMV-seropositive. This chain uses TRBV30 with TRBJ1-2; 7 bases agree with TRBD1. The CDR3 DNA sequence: TGTGCCTGGAGTGACGGGAGAACAGGGGCCGGCTACACCTTC. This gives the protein CAWSDGRTGAGYTF.